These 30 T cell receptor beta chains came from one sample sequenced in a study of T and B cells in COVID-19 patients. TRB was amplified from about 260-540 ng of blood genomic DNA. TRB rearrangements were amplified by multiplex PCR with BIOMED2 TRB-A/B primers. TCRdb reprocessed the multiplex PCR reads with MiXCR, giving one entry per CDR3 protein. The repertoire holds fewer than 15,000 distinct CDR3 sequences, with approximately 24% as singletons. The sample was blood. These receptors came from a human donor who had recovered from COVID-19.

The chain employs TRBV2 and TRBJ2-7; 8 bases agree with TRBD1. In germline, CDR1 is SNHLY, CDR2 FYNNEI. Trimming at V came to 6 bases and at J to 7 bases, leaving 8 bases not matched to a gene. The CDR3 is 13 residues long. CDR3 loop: CASSPTGASEQYF. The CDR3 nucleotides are TGTGCCAGCAGCCCGACAGGGGCTAGTGAGCAGTACTTC.

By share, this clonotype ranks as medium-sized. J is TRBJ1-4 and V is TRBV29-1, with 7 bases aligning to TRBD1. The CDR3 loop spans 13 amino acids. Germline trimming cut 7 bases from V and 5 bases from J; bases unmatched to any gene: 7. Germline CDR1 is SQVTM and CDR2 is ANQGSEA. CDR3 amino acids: CSARDRRNEKLFF. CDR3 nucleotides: TGCAGCGCAAGGGACAGAAGAAATGAAAAACTGTTTTTT.

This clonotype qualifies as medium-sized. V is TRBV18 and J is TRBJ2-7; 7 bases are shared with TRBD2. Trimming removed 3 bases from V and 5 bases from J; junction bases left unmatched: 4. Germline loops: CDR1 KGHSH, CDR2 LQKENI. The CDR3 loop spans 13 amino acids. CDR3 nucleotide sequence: TGTGCCAGCTCACCCGGCGGGAGCCACGAGCAGTACTTC. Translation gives CASSPGGSHEQYF.

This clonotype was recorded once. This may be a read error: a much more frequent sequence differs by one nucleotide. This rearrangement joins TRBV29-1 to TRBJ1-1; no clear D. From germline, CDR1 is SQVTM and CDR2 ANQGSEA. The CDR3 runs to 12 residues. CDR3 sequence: CSALGGNAEAFF. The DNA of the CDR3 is TGCAGCGCCCTGGGAGGGAACGCTGAAGCTTTCTTT.

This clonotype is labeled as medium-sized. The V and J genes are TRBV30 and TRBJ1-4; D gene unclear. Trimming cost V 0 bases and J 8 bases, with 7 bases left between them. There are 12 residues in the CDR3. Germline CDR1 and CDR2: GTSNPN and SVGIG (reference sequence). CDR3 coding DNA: TGTGCCTGGAGTGTAGGCTACGAAAAACTGTTTTTT. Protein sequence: CAWSVGYEKLFF.

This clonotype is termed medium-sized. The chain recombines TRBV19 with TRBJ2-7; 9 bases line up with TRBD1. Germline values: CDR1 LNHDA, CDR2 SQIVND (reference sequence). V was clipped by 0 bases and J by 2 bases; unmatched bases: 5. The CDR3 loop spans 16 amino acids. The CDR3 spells CASSIDGGTGTYEQYF. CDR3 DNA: TGTGCCAGTAGTATAGACGGCGGGACAGGGACCTACGAGCAGTACTTC.

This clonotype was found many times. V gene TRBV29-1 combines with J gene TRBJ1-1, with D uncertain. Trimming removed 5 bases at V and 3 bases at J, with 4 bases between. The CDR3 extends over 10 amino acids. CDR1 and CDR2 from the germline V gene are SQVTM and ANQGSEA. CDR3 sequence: CSVLYTEAFF. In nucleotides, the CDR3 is TGCAGCGTTCTGTACACTGAAGCTTTCTTT.

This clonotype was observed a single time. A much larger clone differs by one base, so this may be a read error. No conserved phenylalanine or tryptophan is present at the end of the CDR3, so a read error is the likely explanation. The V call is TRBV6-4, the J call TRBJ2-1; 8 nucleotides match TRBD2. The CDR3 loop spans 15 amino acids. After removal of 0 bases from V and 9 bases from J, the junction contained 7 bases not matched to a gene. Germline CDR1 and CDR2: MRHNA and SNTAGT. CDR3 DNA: TGTGCCAGCAGTGACTCTACGCGGGAGGCTGGTGAGCAGTTCATC. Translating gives CASSDSTREAGEQFI.

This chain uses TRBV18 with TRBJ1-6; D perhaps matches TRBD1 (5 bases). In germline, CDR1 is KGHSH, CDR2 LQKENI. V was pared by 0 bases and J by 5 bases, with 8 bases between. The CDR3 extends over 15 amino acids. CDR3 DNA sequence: TGTGCCAGCTCACCACCGGGACTAAATAATTCACCCCTCCACTTT. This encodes CASSPPGLNNSPLHF.

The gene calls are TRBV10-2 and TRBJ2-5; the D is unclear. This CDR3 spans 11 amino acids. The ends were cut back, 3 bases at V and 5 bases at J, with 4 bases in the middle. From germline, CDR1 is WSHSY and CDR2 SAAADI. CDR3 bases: TGCGCCAGCAGTGATTGGGAGACCCAGTACTTC. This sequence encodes CASSDWETQYF.

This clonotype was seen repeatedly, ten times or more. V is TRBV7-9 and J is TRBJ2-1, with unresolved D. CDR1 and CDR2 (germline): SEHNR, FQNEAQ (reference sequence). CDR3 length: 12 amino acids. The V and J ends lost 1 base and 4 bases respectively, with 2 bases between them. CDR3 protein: CASSLDYNEQFF. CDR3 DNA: TGTGCCAGCAGCTTAGATTACAATGAGCAGTTCTTC.

CDR3 nucleotides: TGTGCCAGCTCCGTGGGGGAGACCCAGTACTTC. Amino acid sequence: CASSVGETQYF. This chain uses TRBV18 with TRBJ2-5; D ambiguous. The CDR3 extends over 11 amino acids. Trimming shortened V by 6 bases and J by 5 bases, and 7 bases separated the two germline ends. Germline lookup yields CDR1 KGHSH and CDR2 LQKENI. Using reference TRBV18 and TRBJ2-5 for the parts outside the CDR3, the full variable domain is NAGVMQNPRHLVRRRGQEARLRCSPMKGHSHVYWYRQLPEEGLKFMVYLQKENIIDESGMPKERFSAEFPKEGPSILRIQQVVRGDSAAYFCASSVGETQYFGPGTRLLVL.

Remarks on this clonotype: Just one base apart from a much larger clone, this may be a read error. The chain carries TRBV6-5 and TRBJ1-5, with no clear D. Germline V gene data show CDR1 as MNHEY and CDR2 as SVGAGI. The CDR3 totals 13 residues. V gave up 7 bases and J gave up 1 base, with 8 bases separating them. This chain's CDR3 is CASMRASNQPQHF. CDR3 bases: TGTGCCAGCATGAGGGCGAGCAATCAGCCCCAGCATTTT.

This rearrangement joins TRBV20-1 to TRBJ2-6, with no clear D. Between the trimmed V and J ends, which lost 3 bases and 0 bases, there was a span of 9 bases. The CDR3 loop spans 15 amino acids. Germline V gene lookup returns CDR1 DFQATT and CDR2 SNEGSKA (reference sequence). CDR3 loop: CSASPLYSGANVLTF. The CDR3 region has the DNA TGCAGTGCTAGCCCCCTTTACTCTGGGGCCAACGTCCTGACTTTC.

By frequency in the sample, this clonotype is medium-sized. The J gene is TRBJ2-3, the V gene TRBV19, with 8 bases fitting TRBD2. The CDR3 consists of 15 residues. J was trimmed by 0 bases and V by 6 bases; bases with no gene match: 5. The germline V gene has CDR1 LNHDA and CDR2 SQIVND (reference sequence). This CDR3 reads CASRKERESTDTQYF. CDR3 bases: TGTGCCAGTAGGAAAGAGCGGGAGAGCACAGATACGCAGTATTTT.

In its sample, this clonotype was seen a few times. The CDR3 DNA reads as TGTGCCAGCAGACCGCAGGGTTGGGACACAGATACGCAGTATTTT. This translates into CASRPQGWDTDTQYF. This chain uses TRBV14 with TRBJ2-3; tentative D call: TRBD1 (5 bases). V lost 6 bases and J lost 2, with 15 bases in between. CDR1 and CDR2 from the germline V gene are SGHDN and FVKESK. The CDR3 runs 15 residues.

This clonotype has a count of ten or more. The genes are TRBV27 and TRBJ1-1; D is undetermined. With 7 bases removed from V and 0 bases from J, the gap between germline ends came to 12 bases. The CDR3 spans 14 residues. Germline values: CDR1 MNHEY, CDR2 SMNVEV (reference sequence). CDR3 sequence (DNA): TGTGCCAGCAACAGCCAACTTATGAACACTGAAGCTTTCTTT. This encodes CASNSQLMNTEAFF.

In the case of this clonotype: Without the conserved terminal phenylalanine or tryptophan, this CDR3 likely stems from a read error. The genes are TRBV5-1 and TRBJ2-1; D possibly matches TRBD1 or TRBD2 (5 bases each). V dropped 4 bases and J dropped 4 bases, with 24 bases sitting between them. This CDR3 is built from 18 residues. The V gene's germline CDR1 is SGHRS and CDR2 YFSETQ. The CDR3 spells CASSPWGKTSTEYNEQFL. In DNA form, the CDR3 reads TGCGCCAGCAGCCCCTGGGGGAAAACCTCCACAGAGTACAATGAGCAGTTCTTA.

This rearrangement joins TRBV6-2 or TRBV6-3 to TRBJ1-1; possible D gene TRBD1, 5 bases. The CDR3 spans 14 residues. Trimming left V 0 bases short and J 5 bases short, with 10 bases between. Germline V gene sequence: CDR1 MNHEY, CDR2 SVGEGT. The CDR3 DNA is TGTGCCAGCAGTTACTCGCCGGGGCCTACTGAAGCTTTCTTT. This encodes CASSYSPGPTEAFF.

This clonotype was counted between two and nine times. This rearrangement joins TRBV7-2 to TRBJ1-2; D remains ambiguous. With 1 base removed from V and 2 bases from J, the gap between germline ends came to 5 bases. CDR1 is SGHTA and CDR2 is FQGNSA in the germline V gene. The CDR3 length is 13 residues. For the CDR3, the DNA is TGTGCCAGCAGCTTAGGACAAAACTATGGCTACACCTTC. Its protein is CASSLGQNYGYTF. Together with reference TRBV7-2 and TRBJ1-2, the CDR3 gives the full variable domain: GAGVSQSPSNKVTEKGKDVELRCDPISGHTALYWYRQSLGQGLEFLIYFQGNSAPDKSGLPSDRFSAERTGGSVSTLTIQRTQQEDSAVYLCASSLGQNYGYTFGSGTRLTVV.

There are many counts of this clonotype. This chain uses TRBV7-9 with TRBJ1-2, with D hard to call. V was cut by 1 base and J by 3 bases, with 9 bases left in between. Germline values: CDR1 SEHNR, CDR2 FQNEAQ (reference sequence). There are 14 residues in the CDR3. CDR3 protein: CASSLGEVHYGYTF. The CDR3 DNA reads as TGTGCCAGCAGCTTAGGTGAGGTCCACTATGGCTACACCTTC.

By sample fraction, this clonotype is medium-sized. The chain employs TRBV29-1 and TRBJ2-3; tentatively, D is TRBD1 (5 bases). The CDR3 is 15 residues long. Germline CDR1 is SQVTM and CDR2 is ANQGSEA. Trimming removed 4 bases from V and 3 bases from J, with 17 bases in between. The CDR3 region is CSVGARQSGTDTQYF. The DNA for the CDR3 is TGCAGCGTTGGGGCCCGACAGTCCGGGACAGATACGCAGTATTTT.

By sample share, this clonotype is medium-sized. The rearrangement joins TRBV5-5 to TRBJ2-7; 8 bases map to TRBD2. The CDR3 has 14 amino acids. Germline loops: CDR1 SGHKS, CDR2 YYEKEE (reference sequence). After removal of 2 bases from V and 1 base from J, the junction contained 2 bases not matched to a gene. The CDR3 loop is CASSLRGGSYEQYF. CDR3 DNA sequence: TGTGCCAGCAGCTTACGGGGGGGATCCTACGAGCAGTACTTC.

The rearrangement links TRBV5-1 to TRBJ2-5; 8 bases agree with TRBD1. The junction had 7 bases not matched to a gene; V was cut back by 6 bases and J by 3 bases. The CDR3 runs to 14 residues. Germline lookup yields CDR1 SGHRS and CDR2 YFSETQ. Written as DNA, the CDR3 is TGCGCCAGCACTCCCGGACAGGGAAAAGAGACCCAGTACTTC. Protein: CASTPGQGKETQYF.

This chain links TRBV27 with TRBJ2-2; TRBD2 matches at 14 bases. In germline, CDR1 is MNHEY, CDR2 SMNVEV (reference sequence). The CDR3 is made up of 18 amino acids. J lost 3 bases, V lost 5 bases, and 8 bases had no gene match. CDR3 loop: CASSLPGLAGEDTGELFF. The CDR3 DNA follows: TGTGCCAGCAGTCTCCCGGGACTAGCGGGAGAGGACACCGGGGAGCTGTTTTTT.

The CDR3, as DNA: TGTGCCACCAGCAGATTAATTCGGGATTCGGGCTCCTACGAGCAGTACTTC. As protein: CATSRLIRDSGSYEQYF. The chain couples TRBV15 to TRBJ2-7, with a tentative D call TRBD2 (5 bases). CDR1 LNHNV and CDR2 YYDKDF come from the germline V gene (reference sequence). There are 17 residues in the CDR3. Trimming left V 2 bases short and J 0 bases short, with 17 bases between.

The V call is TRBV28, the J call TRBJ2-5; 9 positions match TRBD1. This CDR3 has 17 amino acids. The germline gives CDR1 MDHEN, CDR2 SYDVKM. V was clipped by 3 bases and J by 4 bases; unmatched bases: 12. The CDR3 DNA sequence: TGTGCCAGCAGTTTTCGGGGTTGGGACAGGGTTCCAGAGACCCAGTACTTC. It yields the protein CASSFRGWDRVPETQYF.

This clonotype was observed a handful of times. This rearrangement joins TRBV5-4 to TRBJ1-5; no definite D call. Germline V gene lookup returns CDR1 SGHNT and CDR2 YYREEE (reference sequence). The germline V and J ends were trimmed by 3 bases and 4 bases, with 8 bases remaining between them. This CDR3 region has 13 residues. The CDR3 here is CASSWDRNQPQHF. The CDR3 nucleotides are TGTGCCAGCAGCTGGGATAGGAATCAGCCCCAGCATTTT.

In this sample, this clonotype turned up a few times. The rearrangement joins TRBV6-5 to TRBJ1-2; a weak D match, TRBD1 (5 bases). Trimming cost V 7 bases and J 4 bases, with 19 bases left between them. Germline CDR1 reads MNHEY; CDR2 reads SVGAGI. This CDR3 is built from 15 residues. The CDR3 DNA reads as TGTGCCAGCACTTCAACCAGGGAGAGAATCTATGGCTACACCTTC. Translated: CASTSTRERIYGYTF.

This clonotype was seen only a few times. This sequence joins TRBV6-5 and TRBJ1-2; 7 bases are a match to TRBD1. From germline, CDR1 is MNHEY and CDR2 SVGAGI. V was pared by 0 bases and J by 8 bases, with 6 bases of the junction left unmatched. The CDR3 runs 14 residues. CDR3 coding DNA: TGTGCCAGCAGTTACTCACCAGGGGGGAAAGGCTACACCTTC. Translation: CASSYSPGGKGYTF.